This T cell receptor beta chain came from a study of CD8 T cells in ankylosing spondylitis. Study results and limitations: Reports say disease-linked clones showed up significantly more in matched ankylosing spondylitis synovial fluid. Within ankylosing spondylitis blood, a TCR beta motif made up of several highly homologous variants appeared to be characteristic. The disease-linked clones had a CD8+ phenotype and low blood frequencies. Earlier literature documents some of the motif variants in reactive arthritis synovial fluid and blood.

V shed 4 bases, J shed 9 bases, and the junction held 12 bases outside the gene matches. The germline gives CDR1 MGHRA, CDR2 YSYEKL. This CDR3 is built from 16 residues. With molecular barcodes, quantitative 5'-RACE was used to make the TCR beta libraries. TCRdb redid the calling of the 5' RACE reads with MiXCR, one entry per CDR3 protein. In the table there are a few hundred thousand distinct CDR3 sequences, more than 20% of which are singletons. This clonotype turned up a few times. What it recognizes is unknown. The TCR was taken from a male donor with ankylosing spondylitis. The source material was blood, either unsorted or a sorted T cell fraction (not recorded which). The genes are TRBV4-1 and TRBJ2-1, with 10 bases that match TRBD2. Here the CDR3 reads CASSRNLAGVRGEQFF. As DNA, the CDR3 is TGCGCCAGCAGCCGGAATCTAGCGGGAGTACGCGGTGAGCAGTTCTTC.